Reported below is one T cell receptor beta chain. Antigen unknown. One junction end disagrees with the germline gene, perhaps due to a read error. This record belongs to a study of Tregs in tolerant kidney transplant recipients. CD4+CD25+CD127- Tregs, CD4+CD25- non-Tregs, CD4 and CD8 cells were sorted. General study points: The most relevant donor-specific Treg TCRbeta repertoire apparently came from expansion with activated donor B cells. The small number of patients limits these findings pending further validation. No direct test of biological reproducibility was done here.

Profiled with immunoSEQ multiplex PCR; TCRdb holds only in-frame clones, not every one. The table lists some 240,000 clones, 65% to 85% of them singletons, with about 0.64% in the top ten. There are 8 residues in the CDR3. From germline, CDR1 is DFQATT and CDR2 SNEGSKA (reference sequence). Input material: CD4+ T cells from blood. This chain links TRBV20-1 with TRBJ2-1; D is ambiguous. This sequence originates from a human donor in good health. CDR3 protein: CSARARVF. CDR3 DNA sequence: TGCAGTGCTAGAGCCCGGGTCTTC.